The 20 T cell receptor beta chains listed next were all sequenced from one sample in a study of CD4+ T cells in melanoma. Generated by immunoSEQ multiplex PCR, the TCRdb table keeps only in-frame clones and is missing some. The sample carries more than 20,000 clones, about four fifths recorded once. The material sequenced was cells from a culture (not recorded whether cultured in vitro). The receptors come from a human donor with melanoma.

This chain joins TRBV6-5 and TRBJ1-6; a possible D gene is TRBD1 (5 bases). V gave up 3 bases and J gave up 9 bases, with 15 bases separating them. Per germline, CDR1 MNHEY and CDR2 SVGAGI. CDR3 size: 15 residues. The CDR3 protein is CASSYSRVSSSPLHF. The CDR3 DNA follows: TGTGCCAGCAGTTATTCCAGGGTATCGTCTTCACCCCTCCACTTT.

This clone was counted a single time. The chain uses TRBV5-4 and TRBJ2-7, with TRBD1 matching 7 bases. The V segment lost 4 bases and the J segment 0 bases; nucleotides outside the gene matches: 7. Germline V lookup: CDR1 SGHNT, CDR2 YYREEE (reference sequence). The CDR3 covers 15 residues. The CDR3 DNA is TGTGCCAGCAGCAAAGGGACAGTGAGCTCCTACGAGCAGTACTTC. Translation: CASSKGTVSSYEQYF.

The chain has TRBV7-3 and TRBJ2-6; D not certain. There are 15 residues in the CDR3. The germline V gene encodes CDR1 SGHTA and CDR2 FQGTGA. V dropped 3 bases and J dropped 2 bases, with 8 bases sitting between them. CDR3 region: CASSLNSPGANVLTF. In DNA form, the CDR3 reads TGTGCCAGCAGCTTGAATAGCCCTGGGGCCAACGTCCTGACTTTC.

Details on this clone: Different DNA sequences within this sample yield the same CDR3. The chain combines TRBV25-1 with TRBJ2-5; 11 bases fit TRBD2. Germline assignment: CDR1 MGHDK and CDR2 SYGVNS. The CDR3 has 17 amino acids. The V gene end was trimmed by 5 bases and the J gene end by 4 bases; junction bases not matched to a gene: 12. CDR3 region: CASSSSGVAGGSETQYF. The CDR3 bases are TGTGCCAGCAGTAGCTCGGGTGTAGCGGGGGGGTCAGAGACCCAGTACTTC.

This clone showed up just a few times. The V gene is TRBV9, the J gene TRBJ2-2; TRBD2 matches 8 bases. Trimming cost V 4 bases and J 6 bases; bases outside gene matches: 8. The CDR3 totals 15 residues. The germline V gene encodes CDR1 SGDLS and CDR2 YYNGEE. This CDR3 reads CASSPRTSLAGELFF. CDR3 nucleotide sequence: TGTGCCAGCAGCCCCAGGACTAGCCTCGCCGGGGAGCTGTTTTTT.

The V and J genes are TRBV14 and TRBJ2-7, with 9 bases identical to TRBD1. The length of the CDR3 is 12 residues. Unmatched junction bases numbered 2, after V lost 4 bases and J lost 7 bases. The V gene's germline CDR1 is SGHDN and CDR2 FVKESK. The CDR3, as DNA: TGTGCCAGCAGCCCGACAGGGGGTGAGCAGTACTTC. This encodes CASSPTGGEQYF.

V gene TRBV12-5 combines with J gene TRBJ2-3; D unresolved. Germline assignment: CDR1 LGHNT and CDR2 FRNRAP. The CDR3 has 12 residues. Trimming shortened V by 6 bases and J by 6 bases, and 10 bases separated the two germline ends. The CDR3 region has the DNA TGTGCTAGTGGGACAAGTTGGGATACGCAGTATTTT. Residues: CASGTSWDTQYF.

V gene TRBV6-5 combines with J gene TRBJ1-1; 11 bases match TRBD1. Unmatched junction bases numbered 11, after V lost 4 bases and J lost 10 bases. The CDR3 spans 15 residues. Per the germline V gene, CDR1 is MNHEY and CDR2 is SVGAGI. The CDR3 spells CASSSLSRTGGRAFF. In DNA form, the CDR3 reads TGTGCCAGCAGTTCGCTATCCCGGACAGGGGGCCGAGCTTTCTTT.

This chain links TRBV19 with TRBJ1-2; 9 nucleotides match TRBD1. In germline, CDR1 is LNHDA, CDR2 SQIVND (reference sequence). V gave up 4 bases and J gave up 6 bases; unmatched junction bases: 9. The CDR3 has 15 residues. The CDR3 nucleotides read TGTGCCAGTAGTAGAGTACAGGGACAGGGCAATGGCTACACCTTC. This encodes CASSRVQGQGNGYTF. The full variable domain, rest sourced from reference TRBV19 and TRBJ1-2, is DGGITQSPKYLFRKEGQNVTLSCEQNLNHDAMYWYRQDPGQGLRLIYYSQIVNDFQKGDIAEGYSVSREKKESFPLTVTSAQKNPTAFYLCASSRVQGQGNGYTFGSGTRLTVV.

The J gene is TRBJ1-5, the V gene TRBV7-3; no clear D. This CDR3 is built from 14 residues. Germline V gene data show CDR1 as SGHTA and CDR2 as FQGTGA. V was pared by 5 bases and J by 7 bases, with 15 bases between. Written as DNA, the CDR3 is TGTGCCAGCAGCAGCTCCACATCGGGGCAGCCCCAGCATTTT. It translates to CASSSSTSGQPQHF. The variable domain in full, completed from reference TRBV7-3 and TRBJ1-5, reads GAGVSQTPSNKVTEKGKYVELRCDPISGHTALYWYRQSLGQGPEFLIYFQGTGAADDSGLPNDRFFAVRPEGSVSTLKIQRTERGDSAVYLCASSSSTSGQPQHFGDGTRLSIL.

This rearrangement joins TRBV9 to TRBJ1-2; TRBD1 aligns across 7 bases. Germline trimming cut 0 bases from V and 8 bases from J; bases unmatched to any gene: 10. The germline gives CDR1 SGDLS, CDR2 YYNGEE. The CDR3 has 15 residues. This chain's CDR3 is CASSVVGGTDWGYTF. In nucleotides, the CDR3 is TGTGCCAGCAGCGTAGTTGGGGGGACAGACTGGGGCTACACCTTC.

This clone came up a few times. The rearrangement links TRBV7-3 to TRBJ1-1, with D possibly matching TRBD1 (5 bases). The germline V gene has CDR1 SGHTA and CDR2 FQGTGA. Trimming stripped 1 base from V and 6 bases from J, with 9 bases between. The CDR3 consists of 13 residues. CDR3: CASSLIEGSEAFF. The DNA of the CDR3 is TGTGCCAGCAGCTTAATCGAGGGGTCTGAAGCTTTCTTT. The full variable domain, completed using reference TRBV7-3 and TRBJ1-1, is GAGVSQTPSNKVTEKGKYVELRCDPISGHTALYWYRQSLGQGPEFLIYFQGTGAADDSGLPNDRFFAVRPEGSVSTLKIQRTERGDSAVYLCASSLIEGSEAFFGQGTRLTVV.

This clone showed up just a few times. The CDR3 nucleotides are TGTGCCAGCTCACCGGACAGCTATAATTCACCCCTCCACTTT. Protein: CASSPDSYNSPLHF. The chain employs TRBV18 and TRBJ1-6; maybe TRBD1 (6 bases). The length of the CDR3 is 14 residues. CDR1 and CDR2 from the germline V gene are KGHSH and LQKENI. Deletions cut 3 bases from V and 3 bases from J, with 6 bases between.

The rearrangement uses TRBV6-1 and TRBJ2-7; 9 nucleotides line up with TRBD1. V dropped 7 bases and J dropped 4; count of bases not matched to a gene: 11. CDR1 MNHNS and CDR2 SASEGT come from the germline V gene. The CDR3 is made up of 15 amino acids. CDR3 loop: CASTRLGQGWYEQYF. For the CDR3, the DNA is TGTGCCAGCACCAGACTGGGACAGGGTTGGTACGAGCAGTACTTC.

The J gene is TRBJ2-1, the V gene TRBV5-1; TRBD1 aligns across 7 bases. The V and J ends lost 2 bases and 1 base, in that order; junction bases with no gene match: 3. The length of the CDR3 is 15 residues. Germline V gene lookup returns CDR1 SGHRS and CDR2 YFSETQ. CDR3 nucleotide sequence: TGCGCCAGCAGCTTAGGGGGCCAATCCTACAATGAGCAGTTCTTC. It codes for CASSLGGQSYNEQFF. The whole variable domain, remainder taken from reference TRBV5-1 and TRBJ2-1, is KAGVTQTPRYLIKTRGQQVTLSCSPISGHRSVSWYQQTPGQGLQFLFEYFSETQRNKGNFPGRFSGRQFSNSRSEMNVSTLELGDSALYLCASSLGGQSYNEQFFGPGTRLTVL.

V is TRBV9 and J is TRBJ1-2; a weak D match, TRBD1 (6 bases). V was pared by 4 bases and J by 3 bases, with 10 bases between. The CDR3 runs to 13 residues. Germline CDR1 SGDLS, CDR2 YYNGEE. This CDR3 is CASSKGEDYGYTF. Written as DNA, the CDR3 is TGTGCCAGCAGCAAGGGGGAGGACTATGGCTACACCTTC.

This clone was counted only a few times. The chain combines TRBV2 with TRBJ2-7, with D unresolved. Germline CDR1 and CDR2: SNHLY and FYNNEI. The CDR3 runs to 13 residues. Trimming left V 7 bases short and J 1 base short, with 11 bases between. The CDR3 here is CASTYPISYEQYF. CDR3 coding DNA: TGTGCCAGCACATATCCCATTTCCTACGAGCAGTACTTC.

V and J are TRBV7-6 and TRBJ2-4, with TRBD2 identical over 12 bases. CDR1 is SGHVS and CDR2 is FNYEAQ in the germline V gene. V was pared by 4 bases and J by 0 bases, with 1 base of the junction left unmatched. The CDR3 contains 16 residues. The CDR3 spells CASSSGLAGAKNIQYF. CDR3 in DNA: TGTGCCAGCAGCTCGGGACTAGCGGGAGCCAAAAACATTCAGTACTTC.

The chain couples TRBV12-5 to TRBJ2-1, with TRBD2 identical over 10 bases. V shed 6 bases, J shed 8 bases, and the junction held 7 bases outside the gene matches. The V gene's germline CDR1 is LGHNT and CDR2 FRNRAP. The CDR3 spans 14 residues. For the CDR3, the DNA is TGTGCTAGTGGCAATAGCGGGGGGTTGGATGAGCAGTTCTTC. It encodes CASGNSGGLDEQFF.

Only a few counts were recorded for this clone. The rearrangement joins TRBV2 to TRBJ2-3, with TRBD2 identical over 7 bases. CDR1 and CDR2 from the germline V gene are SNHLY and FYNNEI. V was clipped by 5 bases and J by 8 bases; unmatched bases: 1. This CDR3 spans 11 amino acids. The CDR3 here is CASSRGVTQYF. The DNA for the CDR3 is TGTGCCAGCAGTCGGGGGGTTACGCAGTATTTT. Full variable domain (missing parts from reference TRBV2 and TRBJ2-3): EPEVTQTPSHQVTQMGQEVILRCVPISNHLYFYWYRQILGQKVEFLVSFYNNEISEKSEIFDDQFSVERPDGSNFTLKIRSTKLEDSAMYFCASSRGVTQYFGPGTRLTVL.